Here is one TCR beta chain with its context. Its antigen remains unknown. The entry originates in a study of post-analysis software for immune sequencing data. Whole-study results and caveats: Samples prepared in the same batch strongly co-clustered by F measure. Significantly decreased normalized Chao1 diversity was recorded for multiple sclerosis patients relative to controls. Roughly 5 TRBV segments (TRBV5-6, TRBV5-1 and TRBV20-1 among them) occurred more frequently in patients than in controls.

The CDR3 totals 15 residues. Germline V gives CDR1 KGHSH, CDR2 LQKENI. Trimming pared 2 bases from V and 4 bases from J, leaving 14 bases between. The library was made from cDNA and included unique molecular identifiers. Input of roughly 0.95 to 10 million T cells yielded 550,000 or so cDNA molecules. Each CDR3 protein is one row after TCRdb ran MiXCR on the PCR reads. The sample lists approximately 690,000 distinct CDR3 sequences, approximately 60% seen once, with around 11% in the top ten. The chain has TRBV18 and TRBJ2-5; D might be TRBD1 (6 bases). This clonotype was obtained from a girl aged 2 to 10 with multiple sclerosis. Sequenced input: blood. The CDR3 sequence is CASSPRGGKRETQYF. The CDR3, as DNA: TGTGCCAGCTCACCAAGAGGGGGAAAGCGAGAGACCCAGTACTTC.